A single sample is the source of the 22 T cell receptor beta chains below, sequenced in a study of a mutant IDH1 vaccine in newly diagnosed glioma. Time point reported: week 47, end of study. Topical imiquimod accompanied each vaccine dose, which consisted of 300 ug of mutant IDH1 20-mer peptide. This table comes from immunoSEQ multiplex PCR, and its TCRdb copy is limited to in-frame clones, with some not included. The sample shows fewer than 55,000 clones, about two thirds of them seen only once. The antigens for these receptors are not known. The input for sequencing was peripheral blood mononuclear cells (PBMCs), taken from a glioma patient whose treatment included an IDH1 peptide vaccine. These receptors were obtained from a man aged 40-55 years with glioma. Some clones in this sample may be carry-over from other donors' samples.

The CDR3 loop reads CASSIPGQLSGYTF. CDR3 sequence (DNA): TGTGCCAGTAGTATACCGGGACAGCTATCAGGCTACACCTTC. V usage is TRBV19 and J usage is TRBJ1-2; 7 positions match TRBD1. Germline V gene data show CDR1 as LNHDA and CDR2 as SQIVND (reference sequence). The CDR3 covers 14 residues. V dropped 2 bases and J dropped 8; count of bases not matched to a gene: 8. The full variable domain, completed using reference TRBV19 and TRBJ1-2, is DGGITQSPKYLFRKEGQNVTLSCEQNLNHDAMYWYRQDPGQGLRLIYYSQIVNDFQKGDIAEGYSVSREKKESFPLTVTSAQKNPTAFYLCASSIPGQLSGYTFGSGTRLTVV.

This sequence joins TRBV7-8 and TRBJ2-1; 8 bases line up with TRBD2. V lost 5 bases and J lost 9; bases outside the gene matches: 9. The germline CDR1 and CDR2 sequences are SGHVS and FQNEAQ. The CDR3 has 14 residues. The CDR3 region is CASSLYIGRAEQFF. CDR3 bases: TGTGCCAGCAGCCTCTACATCGGGAGGGCTGAGCAGTTCTTC. The full variable domain, completed using reference TRBV7-8 and TRBJ2-1, is GAGVSQSPRYKVAKRGQDVALRCDPISGHVSLFWYQQALGQGPEFLTYFQNEAQLDKSGLPSDRFFAERPEGSVSTLKIQRTQQEDSAVYLCASSLYIGRAEQFFGPGTRLTVL.

The rearrangement joins TRBV7-9 to TRBJ2-5; D is undetermined. Trimming left V 5 bases short and J 2 bases short, with 12 bases between. Germline CDR1 reads SEHNR; CDR2 reads FQNEAQ (reference sequence). The length of the CDR3 is 14 residues. The CDR3: CASSPPRPQETQYF. Written as DNA, the CDR3 is TGTGCCAGCAGCCCCCCGCGGCCTCAAGAGACCCAGTACTTC.

The chain links TRBV7-6 to TRBJ2-7; D is undetermined. Germline-derived CDR1 and CDR2 are SGHVS and FNYEAQ. The CDR3 spans 13 residues. V gave up 1 base and J gave up 10 bases, with 14 bases separating them. The DNA for the CDR3 is TGTGCCAGCAGCTTAGATCCGGGCCTAATACAGTACTTC. Protein: CASSLDPGLIQYF.

J is TRBJ1-6 and V is TRBV2; no reliable D call. Germline V gene data show CDR1 as SNHLY and CDR2 as FYNNEI. Trimming removed 7 bases from V and 4 bases from J, with 5 bases in between. The CDR3 covers 12 residues. The CDR3 sequence: CASKEYNSPLHF. DNA of the CDR3: TGTGCCAGCAAGGAGTATAATTCACCCCTCCACTTT.

The chain has TRBV7-9 and TRBJ2-7, with 7 positions matching TRBD1. The CDR3 runs 14 residues. The ends lost 5 bases at V and 0 bases at J; junction bases unmatched: 4. The germline CDR1 and CDR2 sequences are SEHNR and FQNEAQ (reference sequence). CDR3 DNA: TGTGCCAGCAGCCCGACAGGGACCTCCTACGAGCAGTACTTC. Protein sequence: CASSPTGTSYEQYF.

This clone has more than one count but fewer than ten. V gene TRBV10-2 combines with J gene TRBJ1-2; D unresolved. The germline V and J ends were trimmed by 4 bases and 8 bases, with 11 bases remaining between them. This CDR3 has 12 amino acids. CDR1 and CDR2 from the germline V gene are WSHSY and SAAADI. Written as DNA, the CDR3 is TGCGCCAGCAGTGGGAGGCACGGGGGCTACACCTTC. This sequence encodes CASSGRHGGYTF.

The chain joins TRBV5-1 to TRBJ1-2, with D possibly matching TRBD1 (5 bases). The CDR3 spans 15 residues. With 0 bases removed from V and 8 bases from J, the gap between germline ends came to 17 bases. Germline CDR1 reads SGHRS; CDR2 reads YFSETQ. The chain's CDR3 is CASSLEGFVGEGYTF. The CDR3 DNA reads as TGCGCCAGCAGCTTGGAGGGTTTCGTGGGGGAAGGCTACACCTTC.

The V and J genes are TRBV5-6 and TRBJ1-2; TRBD1 agrees at 8 bases. The V gene's germline CDR1 is SGHDT and CDR2 YYEEEE. Trimming took 3 bases from V and 4 from J; bases not matched to a gene: 8. This CDR3 spans 15 amino acids. The CDR3 reads CASSWRTGSFYGYTF. DNA for the CDR3: TGTGCCAGCAGCTGGCGGACAGGGTCTTTCTATGGCTACACCTTC.

The table lists this clone with a few counts. This sequence joins TRBV6-1 and TRBJ2-7; D not certain. Looked up from germline, CDR1 is MNHNS and CDR2 is SASEGT. This CDR3 region has 12 residues. V lost 4 bases and J lost 4, with 8 bases in between. CDR3 amino acids: CASSGSRYEQYF. In nucleotides, the CDR3 is TGTGCCAGCAGTGGTTCTCGGTACGAGCAGTACTTC.

The chain uses TRBV6-5 and TRBJ1-2, with 8 bases aligning to TRBD1. J gave up 2 bases and V 5 bases, and 7 bases lay outside the gene matches. The CDR3 extends over 15 amino acids. Germline lookup yields CDR1 MNHEY and CDR2 SVGAGI. The CDR3 here is CASSLGQGSNYGYTF. CDR3 sequence (DNA): TGTGCCAGCAGTCTCGGACAGGGCTCGAACTATGGCTACACCTTC.

This clone was observed a few times. The genes are TRBV4-1 and TRBJ2-7; TRBD2 might be the D (6 bases). Trimming cost V 3 bases and J 3 bases, with 12 bases left between them. The CDR3 totals 14 residues. Germline CDR1 MGHRA, CDR2 YSYEKL. In nucleotides, the CDR3 is TGCGCCAGCAGCCAGGGCTGGCGGGGCTACGAGCAGTACTTC. It encodes CASSQGWRGYEQYF.

The sample holds a few counts of this clone. The rearrangement joins TRBV6-6 to TRBJ2-2, with D unclear. The germline V gene encodes CDR1 MNHNY and CDR2 SVGAGI (reference sequence). Trimming shortened V by 10 bases and J by 7 bases, and 10 bases separated the two germline ends. The CDR3 has 11 residues. The CDR3 sequence is CATLVGGELFF. DNA of the CDR3: TGTGCCACCTTAGTTGGCGGGGAGCTGTTTTTT.

This clone was counted only a few times. V is TRBV5-6 and J is TRBJ1-1; no definite D call. In germline, CDR1 is SGHDT, CDR2 YYEEEE. This CDR3 contains 14 residues. Trimming removed 4 bases from V and 1 base from J, with 11 bases in between. CDR3 in DNA: TGTGCCAGCAGCCCTCGGTTCTCGAACACTGAAGCTTTCTTT. Encoded protein: CASSPRFSNTEAFF.

In this sample, this clone turned up once. The V and J genes are TRBV7-6 and TRBJ1-6; D unclear. Germline V lookup: CDR1 SGHVS, CDR2 FNYEAQ. Trimming cost V 0 bases and J 8 bases, with 14 bases left between them. CDR3 length: 16 residues. The CDR3 spells CASSLAASLRDSPLHF. The CDR3 DNA sequence: TGTGCCAGCAGCTTAGCTGCTTCCCTTCGGGATTCACCCCTCCACTTT.

The CDR3 region has the DNA TGTGCCAGCAGCCAAGTCCCCGGGGGCCCAGAGACCCAGTACTTC. Residues: CASSQVPGGPETQYF. This chain uses TRBV4-2 with TRBJ2-5; D may correspond to TRBD1 or TRBD2 (6 bases each). Trimming cost V 1 base and J 4 bases, with 13 bases left between them. This CDR3 region has 15 residues. Germline V gene sequence: CDR1 LGHNA, CDR2 YNFKEQ.

The V and J genes are TRBV14 and TRBJ1-1; TRBD1 is a possible D gene (5 bases). This CDR3 has 15 residues. V lost 4 bases and J lost 0, with 12 bases in between. Germline CDR1 reads SGHDN; CDR2 reads FVKESK. Here the CDR3 reads CASSLEGSMNTEAFF. CDR3 in DNA: TGTGCCAGCAGCCTTGAGGGGAGCATGAACACTGAAGCTTTCTTT.

The chain employs TRBV6-5 and TRBJ1-2, with TRBD1 matching 8 bases. Germline V gene lookup returns CDR1 MNHEY and CDR2 SVGAGI. The CDR3 is 15 residues long. V shed 0 bases, J shed 5 bases, and the junction held 5 bases outside the gene matches. This CDR3 reads CASSYSSTGVYGYTF. DNA of the CDR3: TGTGCCAGCAGTTACTCTTCGACAGGGGTATATGGCTACACCTTC.

About this clone: An end of the junction differs from the germline gene, which may be a read error. The chain combines TRBV5-4 with TRBJ2-5, with 8 bases fitting TRBD2. CDR1 SGHNT and CDR2 YYREEE come from the germline V gene (reference sequence). The CDR3 covers 14 residues. The CDR3: CASSLSSGQGTQYF. The CDR3 bases are TGTGCCAGCAGCTTGTCTAGCGGGCAAGGGACCCAGTACTTC. The variable domain in full, with the rest retrieved from reference TRBV5-4 and TRBJ2-5, is ETGVTQSPTHLIKTRGQQVTLRCSSQSGHNTVSWYQQALGQGPQFIFQYYREEENGRGNFPPRFSGLQFPNYSSELNVNALELDDSALYLCASSLSSGQGTQYFGPGTRLLVL.

The chain joins TRBV7-9 to TRBJ1-5, with D maybe TRBD1 (6 bases). Germline CDR1 reads SEHNR; CDR2 reads FQNEAQ (reference sequence). Deletions cut 5 bases from V and 4 bases from J, with 9 bases between. CDR3 size: 13 residues. The CDR3 nucleotides are TGTGCCAGCAGCAACACAGGGAATCAGCCCCAGCATTTT. Translating gives CASSNTGNQPQHF.

The V and J genes are TRBV13 and TRBJ2-7; 13 bases are a match to TRBD2. This CDR3 is built from 18 residues. Germline CDR1 and CDR2: PRHDT and FYEKMQ (reference sequence). Trimming at V came to 5 bases and at J to 3 bases, leaving 13 bases not matched to a gene. The CDR3 nucleotides read TGTGCCAGCAGCGGTAGCCGACTAGCGGGGGGCCCTTTCTACGAGCAGTACTTC. It encodes CASSGSRLAGGPFYEQYF.

The chain combines TRBV2 with TRBJ2-7; TRBD2 might be the D (7 bases). V lost 6 bases and J 5 bases, leaving 20 bases between the germline ends. Germline lookup yields CDR1 SNHLY and CDR2 FYNNEI. The CDR3 contains 15 residues. The CDR3 is CASRGAGGSFDEQYF. DNA of the CDR3: TGTGCCAGCAGGGGGGCCGGGGGGAGTTTTGACGAGCAGTACTTC. The full variable domain, its missing parts supplied by reference TRBV2 and TRBJ2-7, is EPEVTQTPSHQVTQMGQEVILRCVPISNHLYFYWYRQILGQKVEFLVSFYNNEISEKSEIFDDQFSVERPDGSNFTLKIRSTKLEDSAMYFCASRGAGGSFDEQYFGPGTRLTVT.